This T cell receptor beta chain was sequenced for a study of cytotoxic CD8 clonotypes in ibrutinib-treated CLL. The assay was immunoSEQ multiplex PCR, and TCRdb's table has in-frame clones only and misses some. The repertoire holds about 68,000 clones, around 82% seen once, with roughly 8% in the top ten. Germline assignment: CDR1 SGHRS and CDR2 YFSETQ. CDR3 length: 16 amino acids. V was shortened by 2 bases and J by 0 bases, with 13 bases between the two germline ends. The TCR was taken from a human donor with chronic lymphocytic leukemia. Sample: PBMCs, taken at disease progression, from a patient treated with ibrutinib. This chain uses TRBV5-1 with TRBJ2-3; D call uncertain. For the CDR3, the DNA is TGCGCCAGCAGCTTACCAGCCCCCTCAAGCACAGATACGCAGTATTTT. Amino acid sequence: CASSLPAPSSTDTQYF. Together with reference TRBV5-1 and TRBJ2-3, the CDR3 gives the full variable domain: KAGVTQTPRYLIKTRGQQVTLSCSPISGHRSVSWYQQTPGQGLQFLFEYFSETQRNKGNFPGRFSGRQFSNSRSEMNVSTLELGDSALYLCASSLPAPSSTDTQYFGPGTRLTVL.